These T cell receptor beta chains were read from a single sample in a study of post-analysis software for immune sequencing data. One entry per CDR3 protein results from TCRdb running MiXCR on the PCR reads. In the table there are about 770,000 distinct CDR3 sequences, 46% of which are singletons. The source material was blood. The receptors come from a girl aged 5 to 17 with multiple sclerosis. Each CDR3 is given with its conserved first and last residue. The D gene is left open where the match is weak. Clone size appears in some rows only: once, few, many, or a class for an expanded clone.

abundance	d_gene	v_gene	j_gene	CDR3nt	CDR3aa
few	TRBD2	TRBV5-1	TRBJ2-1	TGCGCCAGCTGCGTAGCGGGATCCTACAATGAGCAGTTCTTC	CASCVAGSYNEQFF
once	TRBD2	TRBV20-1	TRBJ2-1	TGCAGTGCTAGATCTGGTTTCGGGCCTAGCGGGATTTCCTCCTACAATGAGCAGTTCTTC	CSARSGFGPSGISSYNEQFF
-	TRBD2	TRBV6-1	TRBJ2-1	TGTGCCATAGGACTAGCGGGCAGACGTGGTGAGCAGTTCTTC	CAIGLAGRRGEQFF
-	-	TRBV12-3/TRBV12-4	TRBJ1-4	TGTGCCAGCAGTTCCCCGGAAGGTTCAAGTGGAGAAAAACTGTTTTTT	CASSSPEGSSGEKLFF
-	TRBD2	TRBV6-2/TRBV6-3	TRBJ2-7	TGTGCCAGCACGGGTATTAGCGGGGGCTACGAGCAGTACTTC	CASTGISGGYEQYF
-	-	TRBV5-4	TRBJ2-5	TGTGCCAGCAGCTTGGAAGGGGGGACAAATAACCAAGAGACCCAGTACTTC	CASSLEGGTNNQETQYF
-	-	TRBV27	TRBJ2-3	TGTGCCAGCAGTTTATCGGCCCCAGATACGCAGTATTTT	CASSLSAPDTQYF
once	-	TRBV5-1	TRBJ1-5	TGCGCCAGCAGCTTGGCAGGGGAGGACAATCAGCCCCAGCATTTT	CASSLAGEDNQPQHF
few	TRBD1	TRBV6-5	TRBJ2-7	TGTGCCAGCACCGACGACAGGGTGGCGTACGAGCAGTACTTC	CASTDDRVAYEQYF
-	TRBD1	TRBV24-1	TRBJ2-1	TGTGCCACCAGTGACCCCGTACAGGGGGCCGACAATGAGCAGTTCTTC	CATSDPVQGADNEQFF
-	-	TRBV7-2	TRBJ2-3	TGTGCCAGCAGCGTCAGAAGCGGGAGCACAGATACGCAGTATTTT	CASSVRSGSTDTQYF
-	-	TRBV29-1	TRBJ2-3	TGCAGCGTTGTTCCGCGGGCCACCCCTATAGATACGCAGTATTTT	CSVVPRATPIDTQYF
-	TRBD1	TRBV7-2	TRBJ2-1	TGTGCCAGCAGCCAAGAGGGACAGGGATTCTACAATGAGCAGTTCTTC	CASSQEGQGFYNEQFF
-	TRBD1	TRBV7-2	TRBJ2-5	TGTGCCAGCAGCACCGGGACAGGGGGCTCCGGGGAGACCCAGTACTTC	CASSTGTGGSGETQYF
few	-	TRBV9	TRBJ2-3	TGTGCCAGCAGCGTAAGGCCCACTGAGGGAGGAACGGGTACGCAGTATTTT	CASSVRPTEGGTGTQYF
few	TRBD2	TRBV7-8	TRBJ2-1	TGTGCCAGCAGCTCCTCCCTCGGGACTAGCGGGGACTACAATGAGCAGTTCTTC	CASSSSLGTSGDYNEQFF
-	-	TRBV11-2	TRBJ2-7	TGTGCCCGCAGCTTAGATCAGGGTCTCAAGCAGTACTTC	CARSLDQGLKQYF
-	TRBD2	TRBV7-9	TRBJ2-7	TGTGCCAGCACACCTAAGGGACTAGCGGATTACAATGAGCAGTACTTC	CASTPKGLADYNEQYF
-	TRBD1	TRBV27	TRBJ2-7	TGTGCCAGCAGCCCCACCGGGACAGATCCCTACGAGCAGTACTTC	CASSPTGTDPYEQYF
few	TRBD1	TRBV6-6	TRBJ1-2	TGTGCCAGCACCCAGGGGGGTTTCAATGGCTACACCTTC	CASTQGGFNGYTF
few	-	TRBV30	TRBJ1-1	TGTGCCTGCCAATGGGACACCCTGAGCACTGAAGCTTTCTTT	CACQWDTLSTEAFF
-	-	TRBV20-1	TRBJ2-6	TGCAGTGCTAGAGTGTGGAGGGGACCTGGGGCCAACGTCCTGACTTTC	CSARVWRGPGANVLTF
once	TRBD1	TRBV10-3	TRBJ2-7	TGTGCCATCAGTGGGGGACAGACGGCCAATCCTTACGAGCAGTACTTC	CAISGGQTANPYEQYF
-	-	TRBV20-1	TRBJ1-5	TGCAGCGCCCGAGACAGCGCTAACCCATATAGCAATCAGCCCCAGCATTTT	CSARDSANPYSNQPQHF
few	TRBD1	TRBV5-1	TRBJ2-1	TGCGCCAGCACCTGGGGGACAGGGTACTACAATGAGCAGTTCTTC	CASTWGTGYYNEQFF
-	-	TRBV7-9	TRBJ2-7	TGTGCCAGCAGCCCCCGTGCGCTCGAGCAGTACTTC	CASSPRALEQYF
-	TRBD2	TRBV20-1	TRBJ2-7	TGCAGTGCTAGGTCACTAGCGGAGAGGGGCCCCTACGAGCAGTACTTC	CSARSLAERGPYEQYF
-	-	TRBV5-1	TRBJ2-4	TGCGCCAGCAGCTTGAAGGCCGGCCAAATTGGTGCAGCCAAAAACATTCAGTACTTC	CASSLKAGQIGAAKNIQYF
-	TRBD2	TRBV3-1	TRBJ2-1	TGTGCCAGCAGCCGGACTAGATTCCGTGAGCAGTTCTTC	CASSRTRFREQFF
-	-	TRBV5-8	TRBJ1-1	TGTGCCAGCAGCCATCGGGCTGTGGGCACTGAAGCTTTCTTT	CASSHRAVGTEAFF
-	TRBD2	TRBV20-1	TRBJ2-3	TGCAGTGCTCTAGGACTAGCGGGAGTCAGTACAGATACGCAGTATTTT	CSALGLAGVSTDTQYF
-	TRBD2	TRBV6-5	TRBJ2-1	TGTGCCAGCAGCACCGGGACTAGCGGGAGGAATGAGCAGTTCTTC	CASSTGTSGRNEQFF
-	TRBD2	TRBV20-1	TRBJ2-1	TGCAGTGCTAGCCCCCCAGGACGGACTAGCTACAATGAGCAGTTCTTC	CSASPPGRTSYNEQFF
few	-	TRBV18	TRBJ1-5	TGTGCCAGCTCACCCGGACAGAGCAATCAGCCCCAGCATTTT	CASSPGQSNQPQHF
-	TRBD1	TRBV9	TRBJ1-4	TGTGCCAGCAGTCCTGGGACAGCGAGTGATGAAAAACTGTTTTTT	CASSPGTASDEKLFF
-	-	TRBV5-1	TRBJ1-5	TGCGCCACTGGAGTGTTCAATCAGCCCCAGCATTTT	CATGVFNQPQHF
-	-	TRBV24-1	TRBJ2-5	TGTGCCACCAGTGCCTCGGCGGTAGAGACCCAGTACTTC	CATSASAVETQYF
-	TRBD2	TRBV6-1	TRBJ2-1	TGTGCCAGCACCTCAAGCTGGGACTACGGTGTTGAGCAGTTCTTC	CASTSSWDYGVEQFF
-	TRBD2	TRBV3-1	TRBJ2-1	TGTGCCAGCAGCCATAGGACTAGCGGGAGCGGTGAGCAGTTCTTC	CASSHRTSGSGEQFF
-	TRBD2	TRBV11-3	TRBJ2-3	TGTGCCAGCAGCCCGGGATCTAGCGGGAGGTTTCTGGCGCAGTATTTT	CASSPGSSGRFLAQYF
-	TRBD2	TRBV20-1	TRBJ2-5	TGCAGTGCTAGAGATCCCTCGGGTAGCGGGGGCAATGAGCAGTACTTC	CSARDPSGSGGNEQYF
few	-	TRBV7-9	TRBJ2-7	TGTGCCAGCAGCTTTGGGACGCCGCCCTACGAGCAGTACTTC	CASSFGTPPYEQYF